The 10 T cell receptor beta chains below all came from one sample that was sequenced in a study of blood T cell repertoires in COVID-19. This table comes from immunoSEQ multiplex PCR, and its TCRdb copy is limited to in-frame clones, with some not included. The sample yields about 300,000 clones, roughly nine tenths seen once. The specimen sequenced was peripheral blood. The receptors shown here come from a woman in her thirties with COVID-19, enrolled during active disease.

As for this clone: This specimen includes other DNA sequences encoding the same CDR3. This chain joins TRBV11-3 and TRBJ1-1; perhaps TRBD1 as D (6 bases). Trimming took 8 bases from V and 4 from J, leaving 8 bases between them. The CDR3 length is 11 residues. Germline lookup yields CDR1 SGHNT and CDR2 YENEEA. In DNA form, the CDR3 reads TGTGCCAGCCGAGGGGGCACTGAAGCTTTCTTT. Translated: CASRGGTEAFF.

The chain couples TRBV6-5 to TRBJ1-2, with D perhaps matching TRBD1 (6 bases). Germline V gene lookup returns CDR1 MNHEY and CDR2 SVGAGI. This CDR3 has 14 amino acids. The V end was cut by 4 bases, the J end by 4 bases, with 13 bases between. CDR3 bases: TGTGCCAGCAGTTCTAACTGGGACACCTATGGCTACACCTTC. This translates into CASSSNWDTYGYTF.

V is TRBV7-9 and J is TRBJ1-2; D is ambiguous. The germline CDR1 and CDR2 sequences are SEHNR and FQNEAQ (reference sequence). The CDR3 runs 14 residues. The ends were cut back, 2 bases at V and 6 bases at J, with 13 bases in the middle. The CDR3 bases are TGTGCCAGCAGCTTATTACAGAGTTTGGATGGCTACACCTTC. This codes for CASSLLQSLDGYTF.

As for this clone: Other nucleotide sequences from this sample produce the same CDR3. The chain uses TRBV2 and TRBJ2-5; TRBD2 matches 7 bases. The CDR3 runs to 11 residues. J was trimmed by 5 bases and V by 8 bases; bases with no gene match: 2. Germline CDR1 and CDR2: SNHLY and FYNNEI. CDR3 region: CASGGEETQYF. CDR3 bases: TGTGCCAGCGGGGGGGAGGAGACCCAGTACTTC.

CDR3 in DNA: TGTGCCAGCAGTAGCATTGGCTCCTACAATGAGCAGTTCTTC. The encoded protein is CASSSIGSYNEQFF. This chain connects TRBV6-5 to TRBJ2-1; D unclear. V was pared by 5 bases and J by 0 bases, with 8 bases between. Per germline, CDR1 MNHEY and CDR2 SVGAGI. CDR3 size: 14 residues.

The chain recombines TRBV2 with TRBJ1-3; 9 nucleotides align to TRBD1. Losses at the gene ends were 8 bases for V and 0 bases for J; bases not matched to a gene: 5. Germline V lookup: CDR1 SNHLY, CDR2 FYNNEI. The CDR3 spans 15 residues. CDR3 DNA sequence: TGTGCCAGCGGGGGGACAGGGAGCTCTGGAAACACCATATATTTT. Its translation is CASGGTGSSGNTIYF.

The sample holds a few counts of this clone. The V call is TRBV12-3 or TRBV12-4, the J call TRBJ1-3; D unclear. The CDR3 covers 11 residues. Trimming took 6 bases from V and 3 from J, leaving 3 bases between them. The CDR3 loop is CASSVGNTIYF. The DNA for the CDR3 is TGTGCCAGCAGCGTTGGAAACACCATATATTTT.

This chain uses TRBV7-2 with TRBJ1-2; 9 nucleotides match TRBD1. Germline values: CDR1 SGHTA, CDR2 FQGNSA. With 4 bases clipped from V and 8 bases from J, the junction kept 8 bases outside the gene matches. This CDR3 has 14 residues. The CDR3 DNA sequence: TGTGCCAGCAGCTCGCGGGACAGGGACGGGGGCTACACCTTC. As protein: CASSSRDRDGGYTF.

The V call is TRBV7-2, the J call TRBJ2-1; tentatively, D is TRBD2 (5 bases). Germline values: CDR1 SGHTA, CDR2 FQGNSA. The CDR3 is 15 amino acids. V lost 3 bases, J lost 4 bases, and 13 bases lay in between. CDR3 amino acids: CASSFALDLYNEQFF. The DNA of the CDR3 is TGTGCCAGCAGCTTCGCACTAGATTTATACAATGAGCAGTTCTTC.

This clone was seen at least ten times. V is TRBV4-2 and J is TRBJ2-2; 8 bases fit TRBD2. After removal of 0 bases from V and 6 bases from J, the junction contained 6 bases not matched to a gene. Looked up from germline, CDR1 is LGHNA and CDR2 is YNFKEQ. This CDR3 has 16 amino acids. The CDR3 region is CASSQDAGLASGELFF. The CDR3 nucleotides are TGTGCCAGCAGCCAAGATGCAGGACTAGCATCCGGGGAGCTGTTTTTT.